Following are 6 T cell receptor beta chains from one sample sequenced in a study of T-cell reconstitution after alpha-beta-depleted transplantation in children. The authors prepared the TCRbeta library with unique molecular identifiers. From the PCR reads, TCRdb called clonotypes with MiXCR, one entry per CDR3 protein. Here the sample spans some 590,000 distinct CDR3 sequences, about 10% being singletons. The starting material was PBMCs from the stem cell graft donor, obtained from the stem cell graft. The receptors come from a human donor who donated a stem cell graft to a child with acute myeloid leukemia.

This clonotype has just a few counts. The genes are TRBV6-5 and TRBJ2-1, with 15 bases lining up with TRBD2. CDR1 is MNHEY and CDR2 is SVGAGI in the germline V gene. Trimming took 2 bases from V and 8 from J; bases not matched to a gene: 7. The CDR3 length is 17 residues. In DNA form, the CDR3 reads TGTGCCAGCAGTTACGGGACTAGCGGGAGGATCTGGGATGAGCAGTTCTTC. It translates to CASSYGTSGRIWDEQFF.

This clonotype was counted at least ten times. The chain couples TRBV18 to TRBJ2-3; no clear D gene. The CDR3 runs 11 residues. CDR1 is KGHSH and CDR2 is LQKENI in the germline V gene. V was trimmed by 3 bases and J by 11 bases, leaving 9 bases between them. The CDR3 reads CASSPGLGQYF. In nucleotides, the CDR3 is TGTGCCAGCTCACCGGGCCTGGGGCAGTATTTT.

This clonotype was found a few times. V gene TRBV5-1 combines with J gene TRBJ2-1; TRBD1 matches 9 bases. The CDR3 extends over 18 amino acids. From germline, CDR1 is SGHRS and CDR2 YFSETQ. V shed 0 bases, J shed 2 bases, and the junction held 9 bases outside the gene matches. CDR3 protein: CASSLARAGTGPYNEQFF. In DNA, the CDR3 is TGCGCCAGCAGCTTGGCGCGTGCCGGGACAGGGCCCTACAATGAGCAGTTCTTC.

This clonotype was detected a few times. This chain connects TRBV12-3 or TRBV12-4 to TRBJ2-4; D possibly corresponds to TRBD2 (5 bases). The ends were cut back, 3 bases at V and 0 bases at J, with 12 bases in the middle. CDR3 length: 16 amino acids. The CDR3 DNA reads TGTGCCAGCAGTTTTCCCCGCGGACTAGCCAAAAACATTCAGTACTTC. Its translation: CASSFPRGLAKNIQYF.

This rearrangement joins TRBV12-3 or TRBV12-4 to TRBJ2-7, with D tentatively TRBD1 or TRBD2 (5 bases each). CDR3 size: 14 residues. V was cut by 6 bases and J by 4 bases, with 16 bases left in between. The CDR3 protein is CASSLGDPGYEQYF. The CDR3 bases are TGTGCCAGCAGCCTCGGGGACCCGGGGTACGAGCAGTACTTC.

This clonotype was recorded many times. V and J are TRBV6-5 and TRBJ2-6; D remains unclear. The CDR3 totals 15 residues. Deletions cut 0 bases from V and 4 bases from J, with 7 bases between. Germline V gene lookup returns CDR1 MNHEY and CDR2 SVGAGI. For the CDR3, the DNA is TGTGCCAGCAGTTACTCCCGGTCAGGGGCCAACGTCCTGACTTTC. Amino acids: CASSYSRSGANVLTF.